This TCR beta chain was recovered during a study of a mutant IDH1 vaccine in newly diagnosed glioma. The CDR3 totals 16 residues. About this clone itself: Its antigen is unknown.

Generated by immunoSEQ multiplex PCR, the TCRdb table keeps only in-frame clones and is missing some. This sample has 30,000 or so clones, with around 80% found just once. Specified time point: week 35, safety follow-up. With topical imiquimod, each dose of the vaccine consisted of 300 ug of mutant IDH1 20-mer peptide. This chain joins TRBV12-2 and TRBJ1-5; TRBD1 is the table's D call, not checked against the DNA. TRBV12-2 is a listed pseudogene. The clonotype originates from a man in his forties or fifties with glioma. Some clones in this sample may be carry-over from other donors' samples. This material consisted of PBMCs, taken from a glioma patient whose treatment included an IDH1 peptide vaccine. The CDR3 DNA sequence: TGTGCAAGTCCGAAGAGTCCGGGGACAGGGGACCAGCCCCAGCATTTT. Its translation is CASPKSPGTGDQPQHF.